The 28 T cell receptor beta chains reported below all come from one sample, sequenced in a study of regulatory T cells in long-lasting Graves disease. The time point: newly diagnosed GD, antithyroid drugs for less than 3 months. RNA isolated from PBMCs was used to make the TCR library. Construction of the TCR beta libraries employed iRepertoire HTBI primers in conjunction with Arm-PCR of CDR3 regions. TCRdb passed the multiplex PCR reads through MiXCR, listing each CDR3 protein once. The sample holds about 460,000 distinct CDR3 sequences, about 14% seen once. This sample was shared with a second study, whose subject was T cells in Graves' hyperthyroidism and ophthalmopathy.

The sequencing used peripheral blood mononuclear cells (PBMCs), collected at new diagnosis, from a patient treated with antithyroid drugs. These receptors were obtained from a woman in her forties or fifties with Graves disease.

This clonotype was detected only a few times. The chain uses TRBV7-9 and TRBJ2-2, with 7 bases identical to TRBD1. CDR1 and CDR2 (germline): SEHNR, FQNEAQ (reference sequence). The CDR3 has 16 amino acids. Trimming at V came to 6 bases and at J to 5 bases, leaving 12 bases not matched to a gene. The CDR3 nucleotides read TGTGCCAGCAGTCCGCCCGGGACAGCGACAACCGGGGAGCTGTTTTTT. Translation: CASSPPGTATTGELFF.

This clonotype was counted between two and nine times. The rearrangement links TRBV29-1 to TRBJ1-1, with D unresolved. CDR1 is SQVTM and CDR2 is ANQGSEA in the germline V gene. Trimming pared 2 bases from V and 2 bases from J, leaving 9 bases between. The CDR3 is 13 amino acids. The CDR3, as DNA: TGCAGCGTTGAAAGGTCGCTAAACACTGAAGCTTTCTTT. Translation gives CSVERSLNTEAFF.

This clonotype was observed many times. V and J are TRBV27 and TRBJ2-3, with D uncertain. Germline V gene sequence: CDR1 MNHEY, CDR2 SMNVEV (reference sequence). The CDR3 consists of 17 residues. V shed 0 bases and J shed 3 bases, with 16 bases lying between them. This CDR3 is CASSLSSGSFRTDTQYF. The CDR3 coding sequence is TGTGCCAGCAGTTTATCTTCTGGGTCCTTTAGGACAGATACGCAGTATTTT.

This clonotype was counted at least ten times. The genes are TRBV7-3 and TRBJ1-6; D possibly corresponds to TRBD1 (5 bases). V lost 3 bases to trimming and J lost 5 bases, with 8 bases between them. Germline V gives CDR1 SGHTA, CDR2 FQGTGA. This CDR3 has 14 amino acids. CDR3 bases: TGTGCCAGCAGCTTGACAGTTGATAATTCACCCCTCCACTTT. This encodes CASSLTVDNSPLHF.

This clonotype was counted many times. J is TRBJ2-7 and V is TRBV12-3 or TRBV12-4, with TRBD1 matching over 9 bases. V shed 6 bases, J shed 6 bases, and the junction held 12 bases outside the gene matches. The CDR3 totals 15 residues. CDR3 DNA: TGTGCCAGCAGACCCGGACAGGGGATGTATTCCGAGCAGTACTTC. It specifies CASRPGQGMYSEQYF.

This clonotype has only a few counts. This chain connects TRBV2 to TRBJ2-2; the match to TRBD2 covers 9 bases. Germline CDR1 is SNHLY and CDR2 is FYNNEI. The CDR3 extends over 17 amino acids. V was pared by 4 bases and J by 6 bases, with 12 bases of the junction left unmatched. CDR3 amino acids: CASSGGEGSGSAGELFF. CDR3 DNA: TGTGCCAGCAGTGGGGGGGAAGGTAGCGGGAGCGCCGGGGAGCTGTTTTTT.

There are many counts of this clonotype. This sequence joins TRBV5-6 and TRBJ2-7; 9 bases line up with TRBD1. Germline CDR1 and CDR2: SGHDT and YYEEEE. J gave up 3 bases and V 0 bases, and 4 bases lay outside the gene matches. This CDR3 is built from 15 residues. CDR3 DNA: TGTGCCAGCAGCTTGGGGGACAGGGTGGTCTACGAGCAGTACTTC. Amino acid sequence: CASSLGDRVVYEQYF.

The table lists this clonotype with many counts. The chain links TRBV2 to TRBJ1-1; D not certain. The CDR3 covers 14 residues. Trimming took off 7 bases at V and 4 bases at J, with 16 bases between the two ends. Germline CDR1 is SNHLY and CDR2 is FYNNEI. The CDR3 sequence is CASTVIPGVTEAFF. The CDR3 DNA reads as TGTGCCAGCACGGTAATTCCCGGGGTCACTGAAGCTTTCTTT.

This clonotype occurred many times. V and J are TRBV2 and TRBJ2-4, with 8 bases fitting TRBD2. CDR3 length equals 17 residues. The ends lost 7 bases at V and 1 base at J; junction bases unmatched: 12. Germline-derived CDR1 and CDR2 are SNHLY and FYNNEI. CDR3 nucleotide sequence: TGTGCCAGCATCCGGTCAGCGGGGGATCTGGCCAAAAACATTCAGTACTTC. This gives the protein CASIRSAGDLAKNIQYF.

This clonotype was seen at least ten times. This chain connects TRBV5-1 to TRBJ2-7; possible D gene TRBD1, 5 bases. Deletions cut 1 base from V and 3 bases from J, with 14 bases between. The CDR3 contains 15 residues. Germline V gene sequence: CDR1 SGHRS, CDR2 YFSETQ. CDR3 residues: CASSLRVGLYYEQYF. The CDR3 DNA reads as TGCGCCAGCAGCTTGCGGGTGGGGCTATACTACGAGCAGTACTTC.

V gene TRBV30 combines with J gene TRBJ2-7, with 15 bases aligning to TRBD2. With V trimmed by 1 base and J by 6 bases, 10 bases remained unmatched. CDR3 length equals 17 residues. The germline V gene encodes CDR1 GTSNPN and CDR2 SVGIG (reference sequence). In DNA form, the CDR3 reads TGTGCCTGGAGTGCCTACCGGACTAGCGGGAGGGCCGTCGAGCAGTACTTC. Translated: CAWSAYRTSGRAVEQYF.

In its sample, this clonotype was seen many times. The V gene is TRBV6-1, the J gene TRBJ2-7; tentative D call: TRBD1 (5 bases). Looked up from germline, CDR1 is MNHNS and CDR2 is SASEGT. This CDR3 is built from 17 residues. With 1 base removed from V and 0 bases from J, the gap between germline ends came to 16 bases. DNA for the CDR3: TGTGCCAGCAGTGAAGAGGTCCCAGGGCTGAGCTCCTACGAGCAGTACTTC. This encodes CASSEEVPGLSSYEQYF.

The V call is TRBV7-9, the J call TRBJ1-4, with TRBD1 matching over 7 bases. V lost 5 bases and J lost 7; bases outside the gene matches: 10. Germline CDR1 SEHNR, CDR2 FQNEAQ (reference sequence). This CDR3 is 15 amino acids long. The CDR3 reads CASSPPGTVREKLFF. CDR3 in DNA: TGTGCCAGCAGCCCCCCCGGGACAGTCCGTGAAAAACTGTTTTTT.

This clonotype came up many times. J is TRBJ2-5 and V is TRBV27; D possibly matches TRBD1 or TRBD2 (5 bases each). This CDR3 comprises 13 residues. V was cut by 8 bases and J by 5 bases, with 15 bases left in between. The germline V gene encodes CDR1 MNHEY and CDR2 SMNVEV (reference sequence). For the CDR3, the DNA is TGTGCCAGCGGACTGCGGACAAAGGAGACCCAGTACTTC. Its translation: CASGLRTKETQYF.

In its sample, this clonotype was seen many times. This rearrangement joins TRBV20-1 to TRBJ2-5, with D uncertain. Trimming took 3 bases from V and 0 from J, leaving 8 bases between them. This CDR3 contains 13 residues. Germline V lookup: CDR1 DFQATT, CDR2 SNEGSKA (reference sequence). CDR3: CSASRSYQETQYF. As DNA, the CDR3 is TGCAGTGCTAGTCGGAGCTACCAAGAGACCCAGTACTTC.

This clonotype appeared many times. The rearrangement links TRBV27 to TRBJ2-7; D is possibly TRBD1 or TRBD2 (5 bases each). Trimming removed 3 bases at V and 2 bases at J, with 14 bases between. The length of the CDR3 is 15 residues. CDR1 is MNHEY, CDR2 SMNVEV, per germline (reference sequence). CDR3 nucleotide sequence: TGTGCCAGCAGTTTGGGGTGGGGACGGACCTACGAGCAGTACTTC. Translation gives CASSLGWGRTYEQYF.

The CDR3 DNA sequence: TGTGCCAGCTTCCACAGAAACAATGAGCAGTTCTTC. Translated: CASFHRNNEQFF. This sequence joins TRBV27 and TRBJ2-1; unclear D gene. CDR1 is MNHEY, CDR2 SMNVEV, per germline (reference sequence). The CDR3 totals 12 residues. V lost 8 bases and J 5 bases, leaving 10 bases between the germline ends.

The V gene is TRBV2, the J gene TRBJ2-2, with D maybe TRBD1 (5 bases). The germline V gene encodes CDR1 SNHLY and CDR2 FYNNEI. V lost 2 bases, J lost 3 bases, and 13 bases lay in between. The CDR3 is made up of 16 amino acids. CDR3 residues: CASSELAGKDTGELFF. The CDR3 bases are TGTGCCAGCAGTGAACTGGCAGGGAAGGACACCGGGGAGCTGTTTTTT.

This chain joins TRBV19 and TRBJ2-1; D call uncertain. V was trimmed by 4 bases and J by 0 bases, leaving 13 bases between them. The CDR3 length is 16 residues. Germline CDR1 reads LNHDA; CDR2 reads SQIVND (reference sequence). Here the CDR3 reads CASSRVADSSYNEQFF. The CDR3 DNA is TGTGCCAGTAGTAGGGTGGCGGATAGCTCCTACAATGAGCAGTTCTTC.

This clonotype has at least ten counts. This chain links TRBV5-1 with TRBJ2-2, with 8 positions matching TRBD2. CDR1 is SGHRS, CDR2 YFSETQ, per germline. This CDR3 region has 14 residues. The V segment lost 7 bases and the J segment 5 bases; nucleotides outside the gene matches: 7. For the CDR3, the DNA is TGCGCCAGCGAAATAGCGGGGTCAACCGGGGAGCTGTTTTTT. Its protein is CASEIAGSTGELFF.

This clonotype came up many times. This chain connects TRBV11-1 to TRBJ2-3; TRBD1 aligns across 7 bases. V trimming: 6 bases; J trimming: 6 bases; junction bases outside the gene matches: 3. The CDR3 has 12 residues. The germline gives CDR1 SGHAT, CDR2 FQDESV (reference sequence). The CDR3 protein is CASRKQGDTQYF. CDR3 nucleotides: TGTGCCAGCAGAAAACAGGGGGATACGCAGTATTTT. The full variable domain, rest sourced from reference TRBV11-1 and TRBJ2-3, is EAEVAQSPRYKITEKSQAVAFWCDPISGHATLYWYRQILGQGPELLVQFQDESVVDDSQLPKDRFSAERLKGVDSTLKIQPAELGDSAMYLCASRKQGDTQYFGPGTRLTVL.

Points on this clonotype: This may come from a read error, since a much larger clone is one base off. J is TRBJ1-5 and V is TRBV6-1; perhaps TRBD1 as D (5 bases). This CDR3 comprises 15 residues. Looked up from germline, CDR1 is MNHNS and CDR2 is SASEGT. The DNA for the CDR3 is TGTGTCAGCACCAAAGCCGGGGGTGTCAATCAGCCCCAGCATTTT. It yields the protein CVSTKAGGVNQPQHF.

The chain carries TRBV9 and TRBJ1-2, with D possibly TRBD1 on 6 matching bases. The germline V gene encodes CDR1 SGDLS and CDR2 YYNGEE. The CDR3 is 15 amino acids. Trimming removed 3 bases at V and 4 bases at J, with 16 bases between. The CDR3 nucleotides read TGTGCCAGCAGCGCACTTAGGACAGAGAGCTATGGCTACACCTTC. Protein product: CASSALRTESYGYTF.

This clonotype was detected a few times. The rearrangement links TRBV2 to TRBJ2-3; 8 bases agree with TRBD2. The CDR3 runs to 15 residues. With 6 bases clipped from V and 4 bases from J, the junction kept 9 bases outside the gene matches. Per the germline V gene, CDR1 is SNHLY and CDR2 is FYNNEI. The chain's CDR3 is CASSAGAGVADTQYF. CDR3 coding DNA: TGTGCCAGCAGCGCCGGAGCGGGGGTGGCAGATACGCAGTATTTT.

Many counts were recorded for this clonotype. The chain joins TRBV28 to TRBJ1-5; D remains unclear. V lost 3 bases and J 3 bases, leaving 9 bases between the germline ends. CDR3 length equals 14 residues. Germline V CDR1 and CDR2: MDHEN, SYDVKM. This chain's CDR3 is CASSFFRYNQPQHF. CDR3 coding DNA: TGTGCCAGCAGTTTTTTTAGGTACAATCAGCCCCAGCATTTT. The whole variable domain, remainder taken from reference TRBV28 and TRBJ1-5, is DVKVTQSSRYLVKRTGEKVFLECVQDMDHENMFWYRQDPGLGLRLIYFSYDVKMKEKGDIPEGYSVSREKKERFSLILESASTNQTSMYLCASSFFRYNQPQHFGDGTRLSIL.

This clonotype was observed at least ten times. DNA for the CDR3: TGCAGCGTTGAAGGGACATCCACAGATACGCAGTATTTT. Translated: CSVEGTSTDTQYF. V usage is TRBV29-1 and J usage is TRBJ2-3, with D possibly TRBD1 on 5 matching bases. Per germline, CDR1 SQVTM and CDR2 ANQGSEA. Trimming took off 1 base at V and 2 bases at J, with 7 bases between the two ends. The CDR3 is 13 residues long.

This clonotype showed up just a few times. The V and J genes are TRBV6-2 or TRBV6-3 and TRBJ2-3; the D gene could be TRBD1 or TRBD2 (5 bases each). This CDR3 region has 12 residues. Germline loops: CDR1 MNHEY, CDR2 SVGEGT. Trimming took off 1 base at V and 9 bases at J, with 8 bases between the two ends. CDR3 nucleotides: TGTGCCAGCAGTTACTTCCGGGACACGCAGTATTTT. Its protein is CASSYFRDTQYF.

This clonotype came up a few times. The rearrangement links TRBV4-1 to TRBJ2-5; tentative D call: TRBD1 (6 bases). CDR3 length equals 13 residues. Germline V CDR1 and CDR2: MGHRA, YSYEKL. Trimming pared 1 base from V and 5 bases from J, leaving 8 bases between. The CDR3 bases are TGCGCCAGCAGCCAAGTAAGGGGGGAGACCCAGTACTTC. Translating gives CASSQVRGETQYF.